The 9 T cell receptor beta chains given below trace back to one sample, sequenced in a study of shared clonotypes between healthy human individuals. Repertoires were generated with immunoSEQ multiplex PCR, while TCRdb's copy carries only in-frame clones and drops some. The data show 650,000 to 800,000 clones, about 90% seen once. Only CD45RO-negative cells positively selected for CCR7 counted as naive CD8 cells, so terminally differentiated effector memory CD45RA+ cells were excluded. The sequenced material came from naive CD8+ T cells sorted from blood. These receptors were collected from a man aged 25-40 years in good health.

The J gene is TRBJ2-7, the V gene TRBV29-1; D is perhaps TRBD2 (6 bases). V lost 4 bases and J 7 bases, leaving 17 bases between the germline ends. The CDR3 runs 13 residues. CDR1 is SQVTM, CDR2 ANQGSEA, per germline. For the CDR3, the DNA is TGCAGCGTTGGGACTACCGACTTCGGGGAGCAGTACTTC. Residues: CSVGTTDFGEQYF.

The rearrangement links TRBV23-1 to TRBJ2-1; D is unresolved. TRBV23-1 qualifies as an ORF whose function is uncertain. V lost 4 bases and J lost 5, with 12 bases in between. This CDR3 contains 14 residues. CDR3: CASSLSSDHNEQFF. The CDR3, as DNA: TGCGCCAGCAGTCTGTCCAGCGACCACAATGAGCAGTTCTTC.

The gene calls are TRBV11-2 and TRBJ2-3; D might be TRBD1 or TRBD2, each matching 5 bases. CDR3 length: 14 amino acids. Germline CDR1 is SGHAT and CDR2 is FQNNGV. With 4 bases removed from V and 4 bases from J, the gap between germline ends came to 12 bases. CDR3 sequence reads: CASSSDWGPDTQYF. As DNA, the CDR3 is TGTGCCAGCAGCTCGGACTGGGGCCCAGATACGCAGTATTTT.

The rearrangement uses TRBV29-1 and TRBJ2-1; no clear D gene. Germline loops: CDR1 SQVTM, CDR2 ANQGSEA. Deletions cut 3 bases from V and 10 bases from J, with 10 bases between. CDR3 size: 11 residues. CDR3 sequence reads: CSVEGNEEQFF. The CDR3 nucleotides are TGCAGCGTTGAGGGTAACGAGGAGCAGTTCTTC.

V gene TRBV4-1 combines with J gene TRBJ2-6; TRBD1 aligns across 7 bases. The CDR3 has 17 amino acids. The V gene's germline CDR1 is MGHRA and CDR2 YSYEKL. Trimming cost V 2 bases and J 0 bases; bases outside gene matches: 4. The CDR3 protein is CASSQWDSLSGANVLTF. The CDR3 bases are TGCGCCAGCAGCCAATGGGACAGCCTCTCTGGGGCCAACGTCCTGACTTTC.

This chain uses TRBV5-5 with TRBJ2-7; D tentatively fits TRBD1 or TRBD2 (6 bases each). Germline CDR1 reads SGHKS; CDR2 reads YYEKEE (reference sequence). The V and J ends lost 4 bases and 6 bases respectively, with 17 bases between them. This CDR3 region has 14 residues. CDR3 DNA sequence: TGTGCCAGCAGCGTAGCGGACAGTTTCTTCGAGCAGTACTTC. It translates to CASSVADSFFEQYF.

The chain joins TRBV18 to TRBJ2-7; 9 nucleotides agree with TRBD1. CDR1 and CDR2 from the germline V gene are KGHSH and LQKENI. CDR3 size: 15 residues. The trim removed 3 bases at V and 3 bases at J, leaving 6 bases unmatched. The CDR3 loop is CASSPGQGQGYEQYF. The CDR3 bases are TGTGCCAGCTCACCCGGACAGGGGCAGGGCTACGAGCAGTACTTC.

The chain combines TRBV18 with TRBJ1-5; TRBD1 agrees at 7 bases. The germline gives CDR1 KGHSH, CDR2 LQKENI. The junction had 7 bases not matched to a gene; V was cut back by 6 bases and J by 5 bases. The CDR3 covers 14 residues. CDR3 in amino acids: CASSRGTADQPQHF. CDR3 DNA: TGTGCCAGCTCCCGCGGGACAGCTGATCAGCCCCAGCATTTT.

As to this clone: One end of the junction fails to match germline, which may point to a read error. The rearrangement uses TRBV29-1 and TRBJ2-1, with D possibly TRBD2 on 7 matching bases. The CDR3 is made up of 18 amino acids. Looked up from germline, CDR1 is SQVTM and CDR2 is ANQGSEA. DNA for the CDR3: TGCAGCGTTGAAGGGACAGCAACACGAGCGGGACTTATAAATGGGCAGTTCTTC. Protein: CSVEGTATRAGLINGQFF.